This TCR beta chain was recorded in a study of T-cell memory formation after mild COVID-19. V lost 3 bases and J lost 4; bases outside the gene matches: 11. This CDR3 is 16 amino acids long. The germline CDR1 and CDR2 sequences are SGDLS and YYNGEE. Comments on this clonotype: Its specificity is not known.

Sample barcodes and UMIs were carried by the TCR alpha and TCR beta cDNA libraries that 5'RACE generated with constant-segment primers. TCRdb ran MiXCR on the 5' RACE reads and lists one entry per CDR3 protein. The sample lists under 650,000 distinct CDR3 sequences, roughly 18% occurring once. General study results and limits: Some responding clones appeared in pre-infection memory, suggesting cross-reactive memory joined. Largely, contracting CD4+ clones fell within CM and EM, and contracting CD8+ clones within EMRA. CD4+ bias marked clones expanding day 15 to 37, unlike balanced contracting clones.

The chain recombines TRBV9 with TRBJ1-1; 8 bases agree with TRBD1. Sequences were obtained from PBMCs or a T cell subset sorted from them (not recorded which). The receptor was isolated from an adult woman who had mild COVID-19 (a few samples of this study predate the infection). Cell type and time point are not known. The CDR3 is CASSDGQGSGGTEAFF. DNA of the CDR3: TGTGCCAGCAGCGATGGACAGGGAAGTGGGGGCACTGAAGCTTTCTTT.